Each of the 28 T cell receptor beta chains below was sequenced from the same sample in a study of blood T cell repertoires in COVID-19 (dated by TCRdb to the early 2020s). Libraries were constructed by the immunoSEQ multiplex PCR assay. Here the immuneACCESS table is served through TCRdb, limited to in-frame sequences with V and J called. Missing clones are a known gap in these copies; in checked studies unresolved V genes cover under half, and the rest lacks a known reason. Here the sample has 150,000 or so clones; around 87% occur a single time. Clones ranked in the top ten supply about 6.6% of the sample. Sequencing was performed on PBMCs or T cells enriched from blood (not recorded which). Receptors were obtained from a woman between 50 and 59 years old who had recovered from COVID-19.

In its sample, this clone was seen once. The chain recombines TRBV18 with TRBJ2-3; D may be TRBD2 (6 bases). The CDR3 consists of 16 residues. The germline CDR1 and CDR2 sequences are KGHSH and LQKENI. The V gene lost 2 bases and the J gene lost 2 bases, with 14 bases spanning the gap. The CDR3 coding sequence is TGTGCCAGCTCACCAACTTTGGCGGGGTCCACAGATACGCAGTATTTT. This sequence encodes CASSPTLAGSTDTQYF.

In DNA form, the CDR3 reads TGCGCCAGCAGCACCGGACACTCTGGAAACACCATATATTTT. Its protein is CASSTGHSGNTIYF. The chain joins TRBV4-3 to TRBJ1-3; maybe TRBD1 (5 bases). The germline V and J ends were trimmed by 5 bases and 0 bases, with 8 bases remaining between them. Looked up from germline, CDR1 is LGHNA and CDR2 is YSLEER. CDR3 size: 14 residues.

The V gene is TRBV27, the J gene TRBJ2-3; the D gene is possibly TRBD2 (5 bases). Trimming shortened V by 5 bases and J by 5 bases, and 8 bases separated the two germline ends. Germline V CDR1 and CDR2: MNHEY, SMNVEV (reference sequence). There are 12 residues in the CDR3. The CDR3 region has the DNA TGTGCCAGCAGTCCAGAGGGAGATACGCAGTATTTT. It translates to CASSPEGDTQYF.

The rearrangement joins TRBV5-1 to TRBJ2-7, with 7 bases lining up with TRBD1. The trim removed 7 bases at V and 0 bases at J, leaving 7 bases unmatched. This CDR3 spans 14 amino acids. Germline V gene lookup returns CDR1 SGHRS and CDR2 YFSETQ. CDR3 nucleotide sequence: TGCGCCAGCGCAGCCGGGACAGTCTCCTACGAGCAGTACTTC. It is translated as CASAAGTVSYEQYF.

The CDR3 loop is CASTGGAWLRRDGYTF. The CDR3, as DNA: TGTGCCAGCACGGGGGGGGCATGGTTAAGGCGCGATGGCTACACCTTC. V and J are TRBV7-2 and TRBJ1-2; maybe TRBD1 (6 bases). The V and J ends lost 7 bases and 6 bases respectively, with 24 bases between them. CDR1 and CDR2 from the germline V gene are SGHTA and FQGNSA. This CDR3 spans 16 amino acids.

The genes are TRBV4-3 and TRBJ1-2; D call uncertain. The germline V and J ends were trimmed by 0 bases and 0 bases, with 5 bases remaining between them. This CDR3 has 14 residues. Per the germline V gene, CDR1 is LGHNA and CDR2 is YSLEER. CDR3 in amino acids: CASSQDATNYGYTF. The CDR3 DNA sequence: TGCGCCAGCAGCCAAGATGCGACTAACTATGGCTACACCTTC.

The chain carries TRBV7-8 and TRBJ2-3, with D unclear. V was trimmed by 5 bases and J by 4 bases, leaving 19 bases between them. CDR3 length equals 16 residues. Germline-derived CDR1 and CDR2 are SGHVS and FQNEAQ. In DNA, the CDR3 is TGTGCCAGCAGCCCCCAAGTGAATCGGGTTCCAGATACGCAGTATTTT. It yields the protein CASSPQVNRVPDTQYF.

V usage is TRBV10-3 and J usage is TRBJ1-6, with 7 bases that match TRBD1. The CDR3 sequence is 19 residues long. V trimming: 0 bases; J trimming: 7 bases; junction bases outside the gene matches: 15. Germline V lookup: CDR1 ENHRY, CDR2 SYGVKD. The CDR3 coding sequence is TGTGCCATCAGTGAGTCGATACGGGGCGGAGGGGGCGAAAATTCACCCCTCCACTTT. Residues: CAISESIRGGGGENSPLHF.

The genes are TRBV6-5 and TRBJ1-2; TRBD1 might be the D (5 bases). The length of the CDR3 is 13 residues. Germline CDR1 MNHEY, CDR2 SVGAGI. Trimming removed 3 bases at V and 4 bases at J, with 9 bases between. The CDR3 protein is CASSYAGVYGYTF. The CDR3 nucleotides are TGTGCCAGCAGTTATGCGGGGGTCTATGGCTACACCTTC.

CDR3 DNA: TGTGCCAGCAGCACCCCCGGAGGAACTAATGAAAAACTGTTTTTT. Its protein product is CASSTPGGTNEKLFF. The chain carries TRBV9 and TRBJ1-4; unclear D gene. CDR3 length: 15 amino acids. V was trimmed by 4 bases and J by 1 base, leaving 11 bases between them. Germline values: CDR1 SGDLS, CDR2 YYNGEE.

The V gene is TRBV4-3, the J gene TRBJ2-7; TRBD2 matches at 9 bases. The ends lost 1 base at V and 3 bases at J; junction bases unmatched: 1. Germline CDR1 and CDR2: LGHNA and YSLEER. CDR3 length equals 14 residues. This CDR3 reads CASSQGGGGYEQYF. DNA of the CDR3: TGCGCCAGCAGCCAAGGCGGGGGGGGCTACGAGCAGTACTTC.

The chain couples TRBV28 to TRBJ1-2, with a possible D match to TRBD1 (5 bases). This CDR3 has 13 amino acids. The ends were cut back, 4 bases at V and 4 bases at J, with 10 bases in the middle. Germline V gene sequence: CDR1 MDHEN, CDR2 SYDVKM. CDR3 sequence reads: CASSSDRIYGYTF. The CDR3 coding sequence is TGTGCCAGCAGTTCTGACAGAATCTATGGCTACACCTTC.

The V and J genes are TRBV10-3 and TRBJ1-5; D remains unclear. The germline gives CDR1 ENHRY, CDR2 SYGVKD. The CDR3 length is 15 residues. V lost 5 bases to trimming and J lost 0 bases, with 11 bases between them. CDR3 nucleotide sequence: TGTGCCATCAGTTCGACGGACTATAGCAATCAGCCCCAGCATTTT. Translation gives CAISSTDYSNQPQHF.

This chain connects TRBV5-5 to TRBJ2-7; 8 bases match TRBD2. Germline V gene sequence: CDR1 SGHKS, CDR2 YYEKEE (reference sequence). The CDR3 has 15 amino acids. Trimming cost V 4 bases and J 6 bases; bases outside gene matches: 12. The chain's CDR3 is CASSTALGGGLEQYF. The CDR3 bases are TGTGCCAGCAGCACCGCCCTCGGGGGGGGTCTCGAGCAGTACTTC.

This chain links TRBV7-9 with TRBJ1-5, with D possibly matching TRBD1 (6 bases). The ends were cut back, 8 bases at V and 7 bases at J, with 18 bases in the middle. The length of the CDR3 is 14 residues. From germline, CDR1 is SEHNR and CDR2 FQNEAQ (reference sequence). The chain's CDR3 is CASSLGAGDQPQHF. In nucleotides, the CDR3 is TGTGCCAGCTCTTTGGGGGCAGGGGACCAGCCCCAGCATTTT.

The genes are TRBV9 and TRBJ1-1; tentatively, D is TRBD1 (5 bases). The germline V and J ends were trimmed by 3 bases and 2 bases, with 20 bases remaining between them. Per the germline V gene, CDR1 is SGDLS and CDR2 is YYNGEE. The CDR3 totals 17 residues. CDR3 in DNA: TGTGCCAGCAGCGGAGCCCTGGTAAGGGGTCGAAACACTGAAGCTTTCTTT. Its protein is CASSGALVRGRNTEAFF.

This rearrangement joins TRBV2 to TRBJ1-1; D is perhaps TRBD1 (5 bases). Germline V gene lookup returns CDR1 SNHLY and CDR2 FYNNEI. V lost 8 bases and J lost 1, with 8 bases in between. The CDR3 covers 12 residues. CDR3 in amino acids: CASVRENTEAFF. CDR3 DNA: TGTGCCAGCGTCAGGGAGAACACTGAAGCTTTCTTT. The variable domain in full, completed from reference TRBV2 and TRBJ1-1, reads EPEVTQTPSHQVTQMGQEVILRCVPISNHLYFYWYRQILGQKVEFLVSFYNNEISEKSEIFDDQFSVERPDGSNFTLKIRSTKLEDSAMYFCASVRENTEAFFGQGTRLTVV.

The rearrangement links TRBV18 to TRBJ2-1; D perhaps matches TRBD1 (6 bases). This CDR3 is 15 amino acids long. V gave up 3 bases and J gave up 5 bases, with 14 bases separating them. Per the germline V gene, CDR1 is KGHSH and CDR2 is LQKENI. CDR3 DNA: TGTGCCAGCTCACCTCGAAGTGGGGGCCACAATGAGCAGTTCTTC. Translated, it gives CASSPRSGGHNEQFF.

J is TRBJ1-1 and V is TRBV3-1 (or the pseudogene TRBV3-2); 8 nucleotides agree with TRBD1. Germline V CDR1 and CDR2: LGHDT, YNNKEL (reference sequence). With V trimmed by 6 bases and J by 2 bases, 14 bases remained unmatched. CDR3 length: 17 residues. CDR3 sequence: CASRANDRGGYNTEAFF. The CDR3 bases are TGTGCCAGCAGGGCGAATGACAGGGGAGGGTATAACACTGAAGCTTTCTTT.

The chain combines TRBV6-6 with TRBJ1-2; 7 bases match TRBD1. Germline V gene sequence: CDR1 MNHNY, CDR2 SVGAGI (reference sequence). This CDR3 is 14 amino acids long. V lost 10 bases and J lost 7; bases outside the gene matches: 15. CDR3 in amino acids: CAIGTDRRGAGYTF. The CDR3 nucleotides are TGTGCCATCGGGACGGACAGGCGTGGAGCTGGCTACACCTTC.

V and J are TRBV30 and TRBJ1-3; D call uncertain. V gave up 3 bases and J gave up 1 base, with 7 bases separating them. The CDR3 is 13 amino acids. CDR1 is GTSNPN and CDR2 is SVGIG in the germline V gene (reference sequence). The CDR3 nucleotides are TGTGCCTGGAGCCCCGGGTCTGGAAACACCATATATTTT. Protein sequence: CAWSPGSGNTIYF. Together with reference TRBV30 and TRBJ1-3, the CDR3 gives the full variable domain: SQTIHQWPATLVQPVGSPLSLECTVEGTSNPNLYWYRQAAGRGLQLLFYSVGIGQISSEVPQNLSASRPQDRQFILSSKKLLLSDSGFYLCAWSPGSGNTIYFGEGSWLTVV.

The chain couples TRBV6-5 to TRBJ2-1, with 8 bases that match TRBD1. With V trimmed by 5 bases and J by 9 bases, 9 bases remained unmatched. Germline loops: CDR1 MNHEY, CDR2 SVGAGI. The CDR3 spans 14 residues. The CDR3 here is CASSPSTGASEQFF. The CDR3 DNA sequence: TGTGCCAGCAGTCCATCGACAGGGGCGAGTGAGCAGTTCTTC.

The chain couples TRBV4-1 to TRBJ1-2; no clear D. The V gene's germline CDR1 is MGHRA and CDR2 YSYEKL. The CDR3 runs to 14 residues. Trimming stripped 1 base from V and 8 bases from J, with 14 bases between. The CDR3 reads CASSQVLPPRGYTF. For the CDR3, the DNA is TGCGCCAGCAGCCAAGTTCTCCCTCCCCGGGGCTACACCTTC.

The chain combines TRBV5-4 with TRBJ2-3; the D is unclear. The CDR3 is made up of 16 amino acids. Trimming removed 4 bases from V and 0 bases from J, with 15 bases in between. Per germline, CDR1 SGHNT and CDR2 YYREEE (reference sequence). The CDR3 spells CASSGGTRPSTDTQYF. CDR3 in DNA: TGTGCCAGCAGCGGCGGAACTCGACCTAGCACAGATACGCAGTATTTT.

J is TRBJ1-3 and V is TRBV4-2; D perhaps matches TRBD1 (5 bases). Trimming shortened V by 0 bases and J by 0 bases, and 12 bases separated the two germline ends. The germline CDR1 and CDR2 sequences are LGHNA and YNFKEQ. The CDR3 runs 17 residues. CDR3 protein: CASSQESDTSSGNTIYF. CDR3 in DNA: TGTGCCAGCAGCCAAGAGTCGGACACCAGCTCTGGAAACACCATATATTTT.

The genes are TRBV7-2 and TRBJ2-3, with 10 positions matching TRBD2. The trim removed 5 bases at V and 4 bases at J, leaving 12 bases unmatched. This CDR3 contains 17 residues. CDR1 and CDR2 from the germline V gene are SGHTA and FQGNSA. For the CDR3, the DNA is TGTGCCAGCAGCCGGAGCGGGGGGGCCTATTATTCAGATACGCAGTATTTT. Its protein product is CASSRSGGAYYSDTQYF.

The chain joins TRBV12-3 or TRBV12-4 to TRBJ1-1; D is unclear. CDR3 size: 13 residues. Between the trimmed V and J ends, which lost 3 bases and 1 base, there was a span of 6 bases. CDR3 sequence reads: CASSFEKNTEAFF. For the CDR3, the DNA is TGTGCCAGCAGTTTCGAGAAGAACACTGAAGCTTTCTTT.

The chain has TRBV5-4 and TRBJ1-5, with D possibly matching TRBD1 (5 bases). This CDR3 is 14 amino acids long. Germline values: CDR1 SGHNT, CDR2 YYREEE (reference sequence). Trimming left V 1 base short and J 6 bases short, with 11 bases between. For the CDR3, the DNA is TGTGCCAGCAGCTTGACGGGGGGAGGTCAGCCCCAGCATTTT. Translated: CASSLTGGGQPQHF.